This T cell receptor beta chain was sequenced for a study of CD8 T cells in Susac syndrome. Findings of the study overall: There were some 16 Susac-specific public clones in total CD8+ repertoires and roughly 5 in CD8+ TEMRA repertoires.

Random hexamers were used to reverse transcribe the RNA input (roughly 0.5 to 1 ug). A multiplex approach, immunoSEQ multiplex PCR, amplified TCR beta CDR3 across 54 Vbeta and 13 Jbeta. MiXCR was run by TCRdb on the immunoSEQ multiplex PCR reads, yielding one entry per CDR3 protein. The sample has 100,000 to 150,000 distinct CDR3 sequences; around 94% are singletons. Concerning this clonotype itself: Its antigen is unknown.

From blood CD8+ and CD4+ T cells, the TCR beta chain was sequenced. The patients with Susac syndrome were individuals who fulfilled the recently defined diagnostic criteria for disease that was either definite or probable. The TCR originated in a human donor with Susac syndrome. The sequenced sample was CD8+ T cells from PBMCs.

CDR3: CASSLVEQETQYF. The CDR3 DNA reads TGTGCCAGCAGCTTAGTAGAGCAAGAGACCCAGTACTTC. The chain recombines TRBV7-8 with TRBJ2-5, with no clear D. The germline gives CDR1 SGHVS, CDR2 FQNEAQ. V was trimmed by 1 base and J by 2 bases, leaving 5 bases between them. The CDR3 spans 13 residues. Full variable domain (rest looked up from reference TRBV7-8 and TRBJ2-5): GAGVSQSPRYKVAKRGQDVALRCDPISGHVSLFWYQQALGQGPEFLTYFQNEAQLDKSGLPSDRFFAERPEGSVSTLKIQRTQQEDSAVYLCASSLVEQETQYFGPGTRLLVL.